This T cell receptor (beta chain) is drawn from a study of PD-1 blockade in classical Hodgkin lymphoma. Data came from immunoSEQ multiplex PCR; TCRdb stores just in-frame clones and leaves some out. The top ten clones hold roughly 2.6% of a sample with under 80,000 clones, 93% of them seen once. Study conclusions and caveats: Still unresolved is the cause of the repertoire differences, which may be disease activity or prior therapy.

Documented time point: newly diagnosed, previously untreated cHL patient sample. Researchers used newly diagnosed, untreated classical Hodgkin lymphoma PBMCs for comparison. Remarks on this clone: Its antigen is as yet unknown.

Germline V gene data show CDR1 as SGHKS and CDR2 as YYEKEE (reference sequence). This CDR3 is 15 amino acids long. V gave up 4 bases and J gave up 0 bases, with 11 bases separating them. V usage is TRBV5-5 and J usage is TRBJ1-3; TRBD1 might be the D (6 bases). The sample consisted of peripheral blood mononuclear cells (PBMCs). The TCR sequence derives from a human donor with classical Hodgkin lymphoma. The CDR3 nucleotides read TGTGCCAGCAGCCTGTGGGGGGCCTCTGGAAACACCATATATTTT. Translated, it gives CASSLWGASGNTIYF.